This T cell receptor (beta chain) was found in a study of early T cells in non-severe SARS-CoV-2 infection. Study as a whole: With bulk RNA from unsorted whole blood as input, sequencing yielded unpaired chains. Study-level findings and limits: Matching results from VDJdb favored anti-spike CD8 responses, leaving private and CD4 specificities undetected.

Attached unique molecular identifiers marked individual cDNA molecules. One entry per CDR3 protein results from TCRdb running MiXCR on the 5' RACE reads. This sample has tens of thousands of distinct CDR3 sequences, with under 6% found just once. This clonotype was found many times. Its antigen remains unidentified. Unmatched junction bases numbered 5, after V lost 6 bases and J lost 9 bases. This CDR3 is 13 amino acids long. Germline CDR1 reads MDHEN; CDR2 reads SYDVKM. The rearrangement links TRBV28 to TRBJ2-1; 10 bases map to TRBD2. The sequenced sample was whole blood. The receptor was isolated from an adult who was a healthcare worker with PCR-confirmed SARS-CoV-2 infection or an uninfected control (not recorded which). The CDR3 sequence: CASSYLAGVEQFF. The DNA of the CDR3 is TGTGCCAGCAGCTATCTAGCGGGAGTTGAGCAGTTCTTC.